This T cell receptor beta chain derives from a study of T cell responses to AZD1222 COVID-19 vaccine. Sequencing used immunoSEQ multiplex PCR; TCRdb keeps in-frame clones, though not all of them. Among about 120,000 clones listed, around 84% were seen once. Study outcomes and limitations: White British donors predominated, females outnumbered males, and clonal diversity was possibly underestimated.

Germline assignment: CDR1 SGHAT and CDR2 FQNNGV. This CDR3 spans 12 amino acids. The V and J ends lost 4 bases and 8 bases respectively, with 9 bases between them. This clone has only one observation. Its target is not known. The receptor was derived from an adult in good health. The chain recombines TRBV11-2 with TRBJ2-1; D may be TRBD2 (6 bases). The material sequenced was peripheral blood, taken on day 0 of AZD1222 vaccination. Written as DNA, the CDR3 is TGTGCCAGCAGCTCGGGGGAGGATGAGCAGTTCTTC. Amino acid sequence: CASSSGEDEQFF.